This passage covers 21 T cell receptor beta chains from one sample sequenced in a study of blood T cell repertoires in COVID-19. Assay: immunoSEQ multiplex PCR; the TCRdb copy retains only in-frame clones and omits some. The sample shows 250,000 to 350,000 clones, over 75% of them seen only once. The sample taken for sequencing was PBMCs or T cells enriched from blood (not recorded which). The receptors here all came from a woman in her 30s who had recovered from COVID-19.

This clone has only one observation. The J gene is TRBJ2-7, the V gene TRBV7-9; 9 nucleotides align to TRBD1. With V trimmed by 5 bases and J by 5 bases, 10 bases remained unmatched. The CDR3 is made up of 15 amino acids. Per germline, CDR1 SEHNR and CDR2 FQNEAQ (reference sequence). Written as DNA, the CDR3 is TGTGCCAGCAGCGACCCCGCCGACAGGGGGAACGAGCAGTACTTC. Its protein is CASSDPADRGNEQYF.

This clone was seen only once. The V gene is TRBV10-3, the J gene TRBJ2-3; 7 positions agree with TRBD2. CDR3 size: 15 residues. V trimming: 8 bases; J trimming: 0 bases; junction bases outside the gene matches: 8. Germline CDR1 and CDR2: ENHRY and SYGVKD. Here the CDR3 reads CAISTSLSSTDTQYF. CDR3 DNA: TGTGCCATCTCGACTAGCCTTTCTAGCACAGATACGCAGTATTTT.

The chain carries TRBV7-2 and TRBJ1-2, with 8 bases aligning to TRBD1. There are 15 residues in the CDR3. CDR1 is SGHTA, CDR2 FQGNSA, per germline. V shed 3 bases, J shed 1 base, and the junction held 4 bases outside the gene matches. DNA for the CDR3: TGTGCCAGCAGCTTGCAGGGGGCTTTTAACTATGGCTACACCTTC. It encodes CASSLQGAFNYGYTF.

This chain joins TRBV18 and TRBJ2-1, with 7 bases lining up with TRBD1. Germline V gene sequence: CDR1 KGHSH, CDR2 LQKENI. The CDR3 has 18 residues. Trimming at V came to 1 base and at J to 1 base, leaving 10 bases not matched to a gene. CDR3 residues: CASSPLSRQGWSYNEQFF. CDR3 sequence (DNA): TGTGCCAGCTCACCACTTTCTCGACAGGGCTGGTCCTACAATGAGCAGTTCTTC.

About this clone: Additional DNA sequences in this sample encode the identical CDR3. The chain joins TRBV5-1 to TRBJ1-4; D is ambiguous. Germline V CDR1 and CDR2: SGHRS, YFSETQ. The CDR3 extends over 14 amino acids. The V end lost 0 bases, the J end lost 0 bases, and 3 bases lay between the germline ends. In nucleotides, the CDR3 is TGCGCCAGCAGCTTGGTCGCAACTAATGAAAAACTGTTTTTT. Translating gives CASSLVATNEKLFF.

The rearrangement uses TRBV6-5 and TRBJ1-3; D remains ambiguous. Germline CDR1 is MNHEY and CDR2 is SVGAGI. The germline V and J ends were trimmed by 2 bases and 3 bases, with 11 bases remaining between them. The CDR3 sequence is 15 residues long. CDR3 amino acids: CASSYRVNGGNTIYF. CDR3 bases: TGTGCCAGCAGTTACCGGGTTAATGGTGGAAACACCATATATTTT.

V usage is TRBV10-3 and J usage is TRBJ1-5; D unclear. Trimming stripped 3 bases from V and 6 bases from J, with 15 bases between. The germline CDR1 and CDR2 sequences are ENHRY and SYGVKD. The CDR3 consists of 15 residues. The CDR3, as DNA: TGTGCCATCAGTGATTTGGGAGTGGGTAGTCAGCCCCAGCATTTT. It yields the protein CAISDLGVGSQPQHF.

The rearrangement uses TRBV27 and TRBJ1-4; no definite D call. V dropped 4 bases and J dropped 0 bases, with 15 bases sitting between them. This CDR3 contains 17 residues. CDR1 is MNHEY, CDR2 SMNVEV, per germline (reference sequence). In nucleotides, the CDR3 is TGTGCCAGCAGTTCCTCATACGGTAGTGCAACTAATGAAAAACTGTTTTTT. As protein: CASSSSYGSATNEKLFF.

The J gene is TRBJ2-7, the V gene TRBV6-4; tentative D call: TRBD1 (6 bases). Germline loops: CDR1 MRHNA, CDR2 SNTAGT. The CDR3 runs 13 residues. With 2 bases removed from V and 7 bases from J, the gap between germline ends came to 12 bases. The CDR3 protein is CASSDLGASEQYF. CDR3 nucleotides: TGTGCCAGCAGTGACCTGGGGGCGTCTGAGCAGTACTTC.

The chain recombines TRBV30 with TRBJ1-5, with D perhaps matching TRBD1 (5 bases). V dropped 2 bases and J dropped 3 bases, with 17 bases sitting between them. CDR1 is GTSNPN and CDR2 is SVGIG in the germline V gene (reference sequence). The CDR3 runs to 16 residues. This CDR3 is CAWSTNGGGYNQPQHF. Here the CDR3 DNA reads TGTGCCTGGAGTACTAACGGGGGAGGATACAATCAGCCCCAGCATTTT.

This clone appeared once. This chain joins TRBV6-1 and TRBJ1-1; D is uncertain. CDR1 is MNHNS, CDR2 SASEGT, per germline. There are 13 residues in the CDR3. Trimming removed 1 base at V and 1 base at J, with 4 bases between. The CDR3 nucleotides read TGTGCCAGCAGTGAAGGAGCGAACACTGAAGCTTTCTTT. It specifies CASSEGANTEAFF.

The chain uses TRBV7-9 and TRBJ1-6, with D possibly TRBD1 on 5 matching bases. The CDR3 has 15 amino acids. V was trimmed by 2 bases and J by 3 bases, leaving 8 bases between them. Germline V gene sequence: CDR1 SEHNR, CDR2 FQNEAQ (reference sequence). CDR3: CASSLQGSYNSPLHF. In DNA form, the CDR3 reads TGTGCCAGCAGCTTACAGGGAAGCTATAATTCACCCCTCCACTTT.

V usage is TRBV3-1 (or the pseudogene TRBV3-2) and J usage is TRBJ2-4, with 7 bases identical to TRBD2. The germline V gene encodes CDR1 LGHDT and CDR2 YNNKEL (reference sequence). The CDR3 covers 14 residues. V shed 4 bases and J 5 bases; nucleotides not matched to a gene: 5. In nucleotides, the CDR3 is TGTGCCAGCAGCCCGGGGGGAGGGCAAAACATTCAGTACTTC. It encodes CASSPGGGQNIQYF.

This clone was seen a single time. The chain has TRBV7-9 and TRBJ1-1; 9 nucleotides line up with TRBD1. The CDR3 is 14 residues long. Trimming cost V 10 bases and J 3 bases; bases outside gene matches: 9. CDR1 and CDR2 from the germline V gene are SEHNR and FQNEAQ (reference sequence). This chain's CDR3 is CAIEQGASYTEAFF. In nucleotides, the CDR3 is TGTGCCATTGAACAGGGGGCATCGTACACTGAAGCTTTCTTT.

As DNA, the CDR3 is TGTGCCAGCCGAAGCGGGGGGCCCGGGGATACGCAGTATTTT. Translated, it gives CASRSGGPGDTQYF. The chain carries TRBV28 and TRBJ2-3; 9 positions agree with TRBD2. Trimming at V came to 8 bases and at J to 6 bases, leaving 9 bases not matched to a gene. Germline V gene data show CDR1 as MDHEN and CDR2 as SYDVKM. The CDR3 has 14 amino acids.

The V gene is TRBV5-6, the J gene TRBJ2-7, with TRBD1 identical over 9 bases. CDR1 and CDR2 (germline): SGHDT, YYEEEE. CDR3 length equals 16 residues. The J segment lost 7 bases and the V segment lost 1 base, leaving 12 bases of the junction unmatched. Here the CDR3 DNA reads TGTGCCAGCAGCTTGTGGTCCGGGACAGGGTCTTGGGAGCAGTACTTC. Encoded protein: CASSLWSGTGSWEQYF.

The chain carries TRBV27 and TRBJ2-4, with 7 bases fitting TRBD1. Trimming took 6 bases from V and 5 from J; bases not matched to a gene: 10. Germline CDR1 MNHEY, CDR2 SMNVEV (reference sequence). This CDR3 comprises 15 residues. The CDR3 region is CASSPVGTAQNIQYF. As DNA, the CDR3 is TGTGCCAGCAGCCCAGTTGGGACAGCTCAAAACATTCAGTACTTC.

The V call is TRBV21-1, the J call TRBJ1-1; the listed D gene, TRBD1, was not tested against the DNA. TRBV21-1 has pseudogene status. The CDR3 is 18 amino acids. The CDR3 region is CASSARLDRGRGNTEAFF. The CDR3, as DNA: TGTGCCAGCAGCGCCCGACTCGACAGGGGGCGGGGGAACACTGAAGCTTTCTTT.

The rearrangement uses TRBV29-1 and TRBJ2-1; 8 bases fit TRBD2. The J segment lost 4 bases and the V segment lost 3 bases, leaving 5 bases of the junction unmatched. In germline, CDR1 is SQVTM, CDR2 ANQGSEA. This CDR3 has 14 residues. The CDR3 DNA follows: TGCAGCGTTGATCGGGTAGCGGGGTACAATGAGCAGTTCTTC. Its translation is CSVDRVAGYNEQFF.

In DNA, the CDR3 is TGCGCCAGCAGCGGACGGGTAGCGGGAAACACCGGGGAGCTGTTTTTT. Its protein product is CASSGRVAGNTGELFF. This chain joins TRBV5-1 and TRBJ2-2; 8 bases fit TRBD2. V shed 4 bases, J shed 2 bases, and the junction held 7 bases outside the gene matches. In germline, CDR1 is SGHRS, CDR2 YFSETQ. The CDR3 has 16 amino acids.

J is TRBJ2-2 and V is TRBV11-2; D gene ambiguous. CDR1 and CDR2 from the germline V gene are SGHAT and FQNNGV. With 7 bases removed from V and 6 bases from J, the gap between germline ends came to 15 bases. CDR3 length: 14 amino acids. The CDR3 DNA sequence: TGTGCCAGCATGCTTACTTCGGTTGCCGGGGAGCTGTTTTTT. Its protein product is CASMLTSVAGELFF.